Listed here are 16 T cell receptor beta chains from one sample, sequenced in a study of human T cells and chemical hapten exposure. TCRdb reprocessed the RACE reads via MiXCR and lists one record per CDR3 protein. The data show more than 70,000 distinct CDR3 sequences, 8.5% to 9% seen once. The sample's time point: healthy volunteer bleed at 2 weeks. Unfractionated whole blood served as the source for total RNA extraction. The sample was whole blood. The receptors were gathered from a female donor in good health. Some clones in this sample may be carry-over from other donors' samples.

This chain links TRBV7-2 with TRBJ1-6; a weak D match, TRBD1 (6 bases). Per germline, CDR1 SGHTA and CDR2 FQGNSA. The CDR3 loop spans 17 amino acids. V lost 2 bases, J lost 3 bases, and 14 bases lay in between. The CDR3 DNA follows: TGTGCCAGCAGCTTACAGCCCCAGACAGGCTATAATTCACCCCTCCACTTT. Residues: CASSLQPQTGYNSPLHF. The whole variable domain, remainder taken from reference TRBV7-2 and TRBJ1-6, is GAGVSQSPSNKVTEKGKDVELRCDPISGHTALYWYRQSLGQGLEFLIYFQGNSAPDKSGLPSDRFSAERTGGSVSTLTIQRTQQEDSAVYLCASSLQPQTGYNSPLHFGNGTRLTVT.

This clonotype was seen a handful of times. The chain is built from TRBV6-2 or TRBV6-3 and TRBJ2-2; D is uncertain. CDR1 and CDR2 from the germline V gene are MNHEY and SVGEGT. The CDR3 runs to 11 residues. The ends were cut back, 7 bases at V and 2 bases at J, with 2 bases in the middle. The CDR3, as DNA: TGTGCCAGCACTAACACCGGGGAGCTGTTTTTT. Residues: CASTNTGELFF.

This clonotype was picked up a small number of times. The chain carries TRBV12-3 or TRBV12-4 and TRBJ1-3; TRBD1 aligns across 10 bases. This CDR3 has 15 amino acids. V was pared by 3 bases and J by 3 bases, with 2 bases of the junction left unmatched. The CDR3 DNA reads TGTGCCAGCAGTTTGGGACAGGGGTTTGGAAACACCATATATTTT. Its protein product is CASSLGQGFGNTIYF.

A few counts support this clonotype. The J gene is TRBJ2-7, the V gene TRBV7-9; D remains ambiguous. This CDR3 region has 13 residues. In germline, CDR1 is SEHNR, CDR2 FQNEAQ (reference sequence). V lost 5 bases, J lost 6 bases, and 14 bases lay in between. In DNA, the CDR3 is TGTGCCAGCAGCCCGACTGGAAGGGTCGAGCAGTACTTC. It specifies CASSPTGRVEQYF.

This clonotype came up a few times. This rearrangement joins TRBV20-1 to TRBJ2-7; the D gene is possibly TRBD2 (5 bases). Trimming took 3 bases from V and 4 from J, leaving 13 bases between them. CDR3 size: 13 residues. The germline gives CDR1 DFQATT, CDR2 SNEGSKA (reference sequence). DNA for the CDR3: TGCAGTGCTAGGAGGGCCGATACTTACGAGCAGTACTTC. Translation gives CSARRADTYEQYF.

The table lists this clonotype with many counts. The gene calls are TRBV24-1 and TRBJ2-3, with D perhaps matching TRBD1 or TRBD2 (5 bases each). Between the trimmed V and J ends, which lost 3 bases and 5 bases, there was a span of 5 bases. Germline CDR1 is KGHDR and CDR2 is SFDVKD. The CDR3 is made up of 12 amino acids. The CDR3 here is CATSDGGDTQYF. The CDR3 DNA reads TGTGCCACCAGTGATGGGGGAGATACGCAGTATTTT.

In its sample, this clonotype was seen many times. The chain combines TRBV15 with TRBJ2-5; 12 positions match TRBD1. Germline V CDR1 and CDR2: LNHNV, YYDKDF (reference sequence). The CDR3 totals 17 residues. The trim removed 0 bases at V and 5 bases at J, leaving 7 bases unmatched. The CDR3 loop is CATSRDLGQGARETQYF. The CDR3, as DNA: TGTGCCACCAGCAGAGATTTGGGACAGGGGGCGAGGGAGACCCAGTACTTC.

This clonotype was seen only a few times. CDR3 sequence: CASSFIGQGSDTQYF. The CDR3 nucleotides read TGTGCCAGCAGTTTTATAGGACAGGGGTCAGATACGCAGTATTTT. The V gene is TRBV12-3 or TRBV12-4, the J gene TRBJ2-3, with 9 bases aligning to TRBD1. Trimming took 3 bases from V and 4 from J; bases not matched to a gene: 5. The CDR3 sequence is 15 residues long.

The sample holds many counts of this clonotype. The chain couples TRBV14 to TRBJ2-1; TRBD1 is a possible D gene (5 bases). Trimming stripped 0 bases from V and 8 bases from J, with 8 bases between. Germline V lookup: CDR1 SGHDN, CDR2 FVKESK. The CDR3 is made up of 13 amino acids. In nucleotides, the CDR3 is TGTGCCAGCAGCCAAGAGGGGCAGTATGAGCAGTTCTTC. Translation: CASSQEGQYEQFF.

CDR3 region: CASRKTGTSTGELFF. The CDR3 DNA follows: TGTGCCAGCAGGAAGACCGGGACTAGCACCGGGGAGCTGTTTTTT. V is TRBV28 and J is TRBJ2-2; TRBD2 aligns across 8 bases. The CDR3 has 15 amino acids. Germline values: CDR1 MDHEN, CDR2 SYDVKM. Trimming took 6 bases from V and 4 from J; bases not matched to a gene: 7.

The V gene is TRBV29-1, the J gene TRBJ1-5, with D hard to call. Germline V gives CDR1 SQVTM, CDR2 ANQGSEA. The V end was cut by 5 bases, the J end by 3 bases, with 11 bases between. The CDR3 extends over 13 amino acids. The CDR3 loop is CSVRQATNQPQHF. CDR3 DNA sequence: TGCAGCGTTCGTCAGGCCACCAATCAGCCCCAGCATTTT. The variable domain in full, with the rest retrieved from reference TRBV29-1 and TRBJ1-5, is SAVISQKPSRDICQRGTSLTIQCQVDSQVTMMFWYRQQPGQSLTLIATANQGSEATYESGFVIDKFPISRPNLTFSTLTVSNMSPEDSSIYLCSVRQATNQPQHFGDGTRLSIL.

The chain is built from TRBV28 and TRBJ2-5; D ambiguous. The CDR3 loop spans 18 amino acids. V lost 8 bases and J lost 2, with 27 bases in between. Germline V gene lookup returns CDR1 MDHEN and CDR2 SYDVKM. CDR3: CASSQAPASWLYQETQYF. DNA for the CDR3: TGTGCCAGCTCTCAAGCCCCTGCGAGTTGGCTTTATCAAGAGACCCAGTACTTC.

This clonotype came up a few times. V is TRBV5-4 and J is TRBJ2-3, with D possibly being TRBD1 (6 bases). Germline loops: CDR1 SGHNT, CDR2 YYREEE (reference sequence). This CDR3 has 16 amino acids. Trimming left V 1 base short and J 6 bases short, with 18 bases between. CDR3: CASSLLDRSGRDTQYF. CDR3 bases: TGTGCCAGCAGCTTGCTTGACAGGTCCGGTCGGGATACGCAGTATTTT.

The V call is TRBV28, the J call TRBJ1-2; D might be TRBD1 (6 bases). The CDR3 length is 15 residues. CDR1 is MDHEN, CDR2 SYDVKM, per germline. The V end lost 6 bases, the J end lost 5 bases, and 19 bases lay between the germline ends. The CDR3: CASSTNPQGWYGYTF. The CDR3 nucleotides read TGTGCCAGCAGCACTAACCCACAGGGATGGTATGGCTACACCTTC.

This clonotype came up a few times. This chain uses TRBV11-2 with TRBJ2-7, with D perhaps given as TRBD1 or TRBD2 (6 bases each). Per germline, CDR1 SGHAT and CDR2 FQNNGV. Trimming pared 1 base from V and 4 bases from J, leaving 14 bases between. This CDR3 spans 15 amino acids. This CDR3 reads CASSLVRGQGYEQYF. The CDR3, as DNA: TGTGCCAGCAGCTTAGTCCGGGGGCAAGGGTACGAGCAGTACTTC. Full variable domain (remainder filled in from reference TRBV11-2 and TRBJ2-7): EAGVAQSPRYKIIEKRQSVAFWCNPISGHATLYWYQQILGQGPKLLIQFQNNGVVDDSQLPKDRFSAERLKGVDSTLKIQPAKLEDSAVYLCASSLVRGQGYEQYFGPGTRLTVT.

This clonotype was counted many times. The chain recombines TRBV7-3 with TRBJ2-1; TRBD2 agrees at 8 bases. Per the germline V gene, CDR1 is SGHTA and CDR2 is FQGTGA. V lost 2 bases and J lost 4; bases outside the gene matches: 7. This CDR3 has 16 amino acids. This CDR3 reads CASSLWTPSGYNEQFF. CDR3 sequence (DNA): TGTGCCAGCAGCTTATGGACCCCTAGCGGGTACAATGAGCAGTTCTTC.